These 27 T cell receptor beta chains share one sample of origin, sequenced in a study of spatial heterogeneity in lung cancer. Described time point: sample taken at primary tumor resection. TCRdb passed the 5' RACE reads through MiXCR, listing each CDR3 protein once. The data contain under 7,000 distinct CDR3 sequences, 16% of them seen just once; the ten biggest clones take up approximately 10%. Antigens of these TCRs are unknown. Study observations and caveats: The study found that expanded intratumoral alpha and beta TCR counts tracked tumor mutation counts.

The specimen comprised lung tumor tissue, sampled at surgery. The receptors were gathered from a male donor with early-stage non-small cell lung cancer.

By sample fraction, this clonotype is medium-sized. This chain joins TRBV28 and TRBJ1-1; perhaps TRBD1 as D (5 bases). Trimming shortened V by 2 bases and J by 11 bases, and 15 bases separated the two germline ends. The CDR3 runs 13 residues. Germline V lookup: CDR1 MDHEN, CDR2 SYDVKM. In DNA, the CDR3 is TGTGCCAGCAGTTTAACCAGGGAGGGATGGGCTTTCTTT. It encodes CASSLTREGWAFF.

This clonotype is medium-sized. This sequence joins TRBV3-1 and TRBJ2-5; 9 bases match TRBD1. This CDR3 has 14 residues. Germline V CDR1 and CDR2: LGHDT, YNNKEL (reference sequence). V was pared by 1 base and J by 3 bases, with 0 bases of the junction left unmatched. CDR3 loop: CASSQGQGEETQYF. The CDR3 bases are TGTGCCAGCAGCCAAGGACAGGGGGAAGAGACCCAGTACTTC.

This clonotype is categorized as medium-sized. The chain carries TRBV10-3 and TRBJ2-5, with TRBD2 identical over 10 bases. Germline values: CDR1 ENHRY, CDR2 SYGVKD. CDR3 length: 13 amino acids. The V segment lost 5 bases and the J segment 3 bases; nucleotides outside the gene matches: 0. CDR3 nucleotides: TGTGCCATCAGTAGCGGGAGGGAAGAGACCCAGTACTTC. This codes for CAISSGREETQYF.

Within the sample, this clonotype is medium-sized. The rearrangement uses TRBV20-1 and TRBJ1-1; the D gene is possibly TRBD1 (6 bases). CDR1 is DFQATT, CDR2 SNEGSKA, per germline (reference sequence). The CDR3 loop spans 15 amino acids. Between the trimmed V and J ends, which lost 2 bases and 5 bases, there was a span of 18 bases. This CDR3 is CSARPPGALGTEAFF. The CDR3 DNA sequence: TGCAGTGCTAGACCCCCGGGGGCTTTGGGGACTGAAGCTTTCTTT.

This clonotype rates as medium-sized (0.01 to 0.1%). The V call is TRBV10-3, the J call TRBJ2-1; D ambiguous. The CDR3 consists of 12 residues. The germline V gene has CDR1 ENHRY and CDR2 SYGVKD. The V and J ends lost 2 bases and 9 bases respectively, with 8 bases between them. As DNA, the CDR3 is TGTGCCATCAGTGAGGGCAGACGTGAGCAGTTCTTC. It specifies CAISEGRREQFF.

This clonotype was detected a few times. The chain uses TRBV28 and TRBJ1-6; TRBD1 matches 11 bases. V was clipped by 5 bases and J by 10 bases; unmatched bases: 4. The CDR3 length is 14 residues. Germline lookup yields CDR1 MDHEN and CDR2 SYDVKM. CDR3 in amino acids: CASSPGQGGSPLHF. CDR3 bases: TGTGCCAGCAGTCCGGGACAGGGGGGATCACCCCTCCACTTT.

By share, this clonotype counts as medium-sized. The V and J genes are TRBV20-1 and TRBJ1-6; TRBD1 aligns across 7 bases. The germline CDR1 and CDR2 sequences are DFQATT and SNEGSKA (reference sequence). Trimming took 0 bases from V and 7 from J; bases not matched to a gene: 3. The CDR3 is made up of 14 amino acids. The CDR3 DNA follows: TGCAGTGCTAGAGAATCAGGGGGGAATTCACCCCTCCACTTT. It yields the protein CSARESGGNSPLHF.

By its share, this clonotype is medium-sized. The chain carries TRBV12-3 or TRBV12-4 and TRBJ2-7; 7 bases line up with TRBD2. Trimming at V came to 6 bases and at J to 6 bases, leaving 11 bases not matched to a gene. The CDR3 has 14 amino acids. DNA of the CDR3: TGTGCCAGCAGGTCGGGAGGATCCCCCTCCGAGCAGTACTTC. Protein product: CASRSGGSPSEQYF.

In its sample, this clonotype is medium-sized (0.01 to 0.1%). J is TRBJ2-1 and V is TRBV7-9; D gene ambiguous. The V gene lost 1 base and the J gene lost 3 bases, with 1 base spanning the gap. There are 12 residues in the CDR3. Germline V gene sequence: CDR1 SEHNR, CDR2 FQNEAQ (reference sequence). CDR3 sequence: CASSLDYNEQFF. The DNA of the CDR3 is TGTGCCAGCAGCTTAGACTACAATGAGCAGTTCTTC.

This clonotype is judged medium-sized. The rearrangement joins TRBV11-1 to TRBJ2-5; possibly TRBD1 or TRBD2 for D (5 bases each). CDR3 length: 15 residues. CDR1 and CDR2 (germline): SGHAT, FQDESV (reference sequence). The ends were cut back, 11 bases at V and 2 bases at J, with 21 bases in the middle. CDR3 bases: TGTGCCTCCAGAGAACCGGGACGTACGCAAGAGACCCAGTACTTC. Translation: CASREPGRTQETQYF.

Sample share makes this clonotype medium-sized (0.01 to 0.1%). This sequence joins TRBV2 and TRBJ1-5; TRBD1 agrees at 7 bases. V shed 6 bases and J 6 bases; nucleotides not matched to a gene: 8. The CDR3 is 14 residues long. CDR1 SNHLY and CDR2 FYNNEI come from the germline V gene. The DNA for the CDR3 is TGTGCCAGCAGCCCGACAGGGCCCCTTCAGCCCCAGCATTTT. Translated: CASSPTGPLQPQHF.

This clonotype is medium-sized in the sample. The chain carries TRBV4-2 and TRBJ2-3; 10 nucleotides match TRBD2. This CDR3 spans 16 amino acids. Trimming cost V 0 bases and J 4 bases; bases outside gene matches: 4. Looked up from germline, CDR1 is LGHNA and CDR2 is YNFKEQ. CDR3: CASSQDRSGGADTQYF. DNA for the CDR3: TGTGCCAGCAGCCAAGATCGCAGCGGGGGGGCAGATACGCAGTATTTT.

The chain couples TRBV4-3 to TRBJ1-1; D may be TRBD1 (5 bases). Trimming took 1 base from V and 1 from J, leaving 10 bases between them. The CDR3 has 15 residues. Per the germline V gene, CDR1 is LGHNA and CDR2 is YSLEER. The CDR3 sequence is CASSQVRGTNTEAFF. Here the CDR3 DNA reads TGCGCCAGCAGCCAAGTCAGAGGGACGAACACTGAAGCTTTCTTT.

J is TRBJ2-3 and V is TRBV5-1; D gene unclear. Germline assignment: CDR1 SGHRS and CDR2 YFSETQ. V was trimmed by 4 bases and J by 2 bases, leaving 8 bases between them. CDR3 size: 13 residues. DNA for the CDR3: TGCGCCAGCAGCCTCATCCCCACAGATACGCAGTATTTT. Amino acids: CASSLIPTDTQYF.

Written as DNA, the CDR3 is TGTGCCAGCAGCCCCATCAGTAGTGCAACTAATGAAAAACTGTTTTTT. It yields the protein CASSPISSATNEKLFF. The V gene is TRBV14, the J gene TRBJ1-4; D unresolved. Looked up from germline, CDR1 is SGHDN and CDR2 is FVKESK. The V end was cut by 4 bases, the J end by 0 bases, with 12 bases between. This CDR3 contains 16 residues.

The chain combines TRBV14 with TRBJ2-5; possible D gene TRBD2, 5 bases. Trimming removed 2 bases at V and 4 bases at J, with 8 bases between. The CDR3 extends over 13 amino acids. The germline gives CDR1 SGHDN, CDR2 FVKESK. In DNA, the CDR3 is TGTGCCAGCAGCCAAATAGGGAGAGAGACCCAGTACTTC. Translated: CASSQIGRETQYF. The variable domain in full, with the rest retrieved from reference TRBV14 and TRBJ2-5, is EAGVTQFPSHSVIEKGQTVTLRCDPISGHDNLYWYRRVMGKEIKFLLHFVKESKQDESGMPNNRFLAERTGGTYSTLKVQPAELEDSGVYFCASSQIGRETQYFGPGTRLLVL.

As for this clonotype: A much more abundant neighbour one base away suggests this may be a read error. J is TRBJ2-3 and V is TRBV10-2; 8 nucleotides agree with TRBD1. With 4 bases clipped from V and 4 bases from J, the junction kept 7 bases outside the gene matches. The CDR3 length is 15 residues. The V gene's germline CDR1 is WSHSY and CDR2 SAAADI. This CDR3 reads CASSGTWGQADTQYF. The DNA of the CDR3 is TGCGCCAGCAGTGGAACGTGGGGACAGGCAGATACGCAGTATTTT.

This clonotype was recorded at least ten times. The chain links TRBV7-9 to TRBJ2-1, with D possibly being TRBD2 (6 bases). The CDR3 spans 13 residues. Germline CDR1 is SEHNR and CDR2 is FQNEAQ (reference sequence). Trimming removed 0 bases from V and 9 bases from J, with 9 bases in between. CDR3 region: CASSLAYGGEQFF. The DNA for the CDR3 is TGTGCCAGCAGCTTAGCGTACGGGGGTGAGCAGTTCTTC.

By share of the sample, this clonotype is medium-sized. This chain connects TRBV5-5 to TRBJ2-1; D is possibly TRBD2 (6 bases). The germline V gene encodes CDR1 SGHKS and CDR2 YYEKEE (reference sequence). CDR3 length equals 13 residues. Trimming took 3 bases from V and 6 from J, leaving 10 bases between them. CDR3 sequence (DNA): TGTGCCAGCAGCTATGGACTACCCAATGAGCAGTTCTTC. Its translation is CASSYGLPNEQFF.

The rearrangement joins TRBV20-1 to TRBJ2-7; D possibly matches TRBD1 or TRBD2 (5 bases each). The germline gives CDR1 DFQATT, CDR2 SNEGSKA (reference sequence). The V gene lost 6 bases and the J gene lost 2 bases, with 17 bases spanning the gap. CDR3 size: 14 residues. CDR3 in amino acids: CSATLGGFPYEQYF. The CDR3 bases are TGCAGTGCCACCCTTGGGGGATTCCCCTACGAGCAGTACTTC.

This clonotype showed up just a few times. CDR3 nucleotides: TGTGCCGTCCGGGACACGGGCACTGAAGCTTTCTTT. Its translation is CAVRDTGTEAFF. The chain uses TRBV6-2 or TRBV6-3 and TRBJ1-1, with D perhaps TRBD1 (6 bases). This CDR3 is 12 amino acids long. Looked up from germline, CDR1 is MNHEY and CDR2 is SVGEGT. The V and J ends lost 11 bases and 4 bases respectively, with 14 bases between them.

The J gene is TRBJ1-4, the V gene TRBV20-1; unclear D gene. The germline gives CDR1 DFQATT, CDR2 SNEGSKA (reference sequence). The V gene lost 4 bases and the J gene lost 11 bases, with 23 bases spanning the gap. There are 15 residues in the CDR3. The CDR3 sequence is CSATPTTGFVSKLFF. The DNA for the CDR3 is TGCAGTGCTACCCCCACCACGGGGTTTGTATCGAAACTGTTTTTT.

The chain couples TRBV28 to TRBJ1-2, with 12 bases that match TRBD1. Germline CDR1 and CDR2: MDHEN and SYDVKM. The ends lost 3 bases at V and 4 bases at J; junction bases unmatched: 3. The length of the CDR3 is 15 residues. The CDR3 DNA follows: TGTGCCAGCAGTTTTCCGGGACAGGGGGCCTATGGCTACACCTTC. Amino acid sequence: CASSFPGQGAYGYTF.

This clonotype is medium-sized in the sample. The rearrangement uses TRBV6-5 and TRBJ1-5, with 10 bases that match TRBD1. The CDR3 spans 16 residues. The V gene end was trimmed by 5 bases and the J gene end by 4 bases; junction bases not matched to a gene: 8. CDR1 and CDR2 from the germline V gene are MNHEY and SVGAGI. The CDR3 nucleotides read TGTGCCAGCAGTCGAACCGGGACAGGGGAGAATCAGCCCCAGCATTTT. This sequence encodes CASSRTGTGENQPQHF.

This chain uses TRBV28 with TRBJ1-1; D remains unclear. The length of the CDR3 is 13 residues. Trimming cost V 8 bases and J 0 bases, with 10 bases left between them. Germline CDR1 reads MDHEN; CDR2 reads SYDVKM. The CDR3 is CASYTIMNTEAFF. The CDR3 nucleotides are TGTGCCAGCTACACCATTATGAACACTGAAGCTTTCTTT.

In this sample, this clonotype is medium-sized (0.01 to 0.1%). V and J are TRBV5-1 and TRBJ1-1; D gene unclear. From germline, CDR1 is SGHRS and CDR2 YFSETQ. V was clipped by 3 bases and J by 5 bases, with 8 bases between them. The CDR3 is 12 residues long. The CDR3 sequence is CASSYGSTEAFF. Here the CDR3 DNA reads TGCGCCAGCAGCTACGGGTCAACTGAAGCTTTCTTT.

This clonotype appeared a few times. The V gene is TRBV29-1, the J gene TRBJ2-3, with a weak D call TRBD1 (5 bases). V lost 0 bases to trimming and J lost 5 bases, with 6 bases between them. The CDR3 is made up of 12 amino acids. CDR1 is SQVTM, CDR2 ANQGSEA, per germline. The CDR3 DNA reads as TGCAGCGTTGAAGACAGGGTAGATACGCAGTATTTT. Residues: CSVEDRVDTQYF.